This passage covers 20 T cell receptor beta chains from one sample sequenced in a study of T-cell reconstitution after alpha-beta-depleted transplantation in children. Unique molecular identifiers were incorporated during preparation of the TCRbeta library. TCRdb reprocessed the PCR reads with MiXCR, giving one entry per CDR3 protein. The sample consists of some 120,000 distinct CDR3 sequences, about 9.6% of them appearing once. This sample comprised PBMCs, mostly from graft donor cells, obtained 180 days after TCRalphabeta/CD19-depleted stem cell transplant. The receptors here all came from a girl in the first two years of life who had a stem cell transplant for combined immunodeficiency, so the T cells may come from the graft donor.

The rearrangement uses TRBV6-1 and TRBJ1-5; D call uncertain. V shed 5 bases and J shed 7 bases, with 15 bases lying between them. The CDR3 runs 14 residues. Per the germline V gene, CDR1 is MNHNS and CDR2 is SASEGT. This CDR3 reads CASSTRISSQPQHF. The CDR3 nucleotides are TGTGCCAGCAGTACCCGGATCAGCAGCCAGCCCCAGCATTTT.

The J gene is TRBJ1-1, the V gene TRBV5-1, with D possibly being TRBD1 (5 bases). Germline V gives CDR1 SGHRS, CDR2 YFSETQ. V lost 4 bases to trimming and J lost 1 base, with 14 bases between them. This CDR3 spans 15 amino acids. CDR3 bases: TGCGCCAGCAGCCTCGGGAGGGGTCAGAACACTGAAGCTTTCTTT. It is translated as CASSLGRGQNTEAFF.

To note about this clonotype: Compared with germline, one end of the junction differs, possibly owing to a read error. The chain recombines TRBV6-5 with TRBJ1-1, with 10 nucleotides matching TRBD1. This CDR3 has 17 residues. CDR1 and CDR2 from the germline V gene are MNHEY and SVGAGI. CDR3 DNA sequence: TGTGCCAGCAGTTACTATCCGGGACAGGGGAGGAGGACTGAAGTTTTCTTT. This sequence encodes CASSYYPGQGRRTEVFF.

The V call is TRBV5-6, the J call TRBJ1-6; D ambiguous. The V end was cut by 0 bases, the J end by 10 bases, with 8 bases between. The CDR3 length is 13 residues. Per the germline V gene, CDR1 is SGHDT and CDR2 is YYEEEE. The CDR3 region has the DNA TGTGCCAGCAGCTTGGCCCAGGACTCACCCCTCCACTTT. Translation: CASSLAQDSPLHF. Full variable domain (outside the CDR3, taken from reference TRBV5-6 and TRBJ1-6): DAGVTQSPTHLIKTRGQQVTLRCSPKSGHDTVSWYQQALGQGPQFIFQYYEEEERQRGNFPDRFSGHQFPNYSSELNVNALLLGDSALYLCASSLAQDSPLHFGNGTRLTVT.

There are a few counts of this clonotype. This chain uses TRBV7-7 with TRBJ2-7; 9 bases match TRBD1. Germline V gives CDR1 SSHAT, CDR2 FNYEAQ (reference sequence). The CDR3 runs 15 residues. Trimming at V came to 1 base and at J to 0 bases, leaving 1 base not matched to a gene. The CDR3 protein is CASSLGTGASYEQYF. The CDR3 DNA reads as TGTGCCAGCAGCTTAGGGACAGGGGCCTCCTACGAGCAGTACTTC.

This clonotype showed up just a few times. J is TRBJ2-3 and V is TRBV5-1; either TRBD1 or TRBD2 may fit D (6 bases each). The germline CDR1 and CDR2 sequences are SGHRS and YFSETQ. The germline V and J ends were trimmed by 1 base and 0 bases, with 9 bases remaining between them. The CDR3 is 15 residues long. The CDR3 region has the DNA TGCGCCAGCAGCTTGACGGGGGCTAGCACAGATACGCAGTATTTT. Translated, it gives CASSLTGASTDTQYF.

V and J are TRBV7-2 and TRBJ2-1, with TRBD2 matching over 11 bases. The CDR3 is made up of 16 amino acids. CDR1 and CDR2 from the germline V gene are SGHTA and FQGNSA. With 2 bases clipped from V and 7 bases from J, the junction kept 7 bases outside the gene matches. CDR3 in DNA: TGTGCCAGCAGCTTACTAATAGCGGGGGGGCCGAATGAGCAGTTCTTC. Its protein is CASSLLIAGGPNEQFF. The complete variable domain, with remaining parts taken from reference TRBV7-2 and TRBJ2-1, reads GAGVSQSPSNKVTEKGKDVELRCDPISGHTALYWYRQSLGQGLEFLIYFQGNSAPDKSGLPSDRFSAERTGGSVSTLTIQRTQQEDSAVYLCASSLLIAGGPNEQFFGPGTRLTVL.

The chain joins TRBV7-2 to TRBJ2-2; 7 bases are a match to TRBD1. J was trimmed by 7 bases and V by 3 bases; bases with no gene match: 5. The CDR3 runs 14 residues. Germline CDR1 is SGHTA and CDR2 is FQGNSA. The CDR3 is CASSFPQGIGELFF. The CDR3 coding sequence is TGTGCCAGCAGCTTCCCACAGGGGATCGGGGAGCTGTTTTTT.

CDR3 DNA: TGTGCCAGCAGCTTTTCCCTGGACACTGAAGCTTTCTTT. As protein: CASSFSLDTEAFF. The chain has TRBV7-3 and TRBJ1-1; D remains unclear. The CDR3 totals 13 residues. Trimming cost V 3 bases and J 3 bases, with 8 bases left between them. Per germline, CDR1 SGHTA and CDR2 FQGTGA.

V is TRBV5-1 and J is TRBJ2-5; 8 nucleotides agree with TRBD2. This CDR3 comprises 15 residues. V dropped 7 bases and J dropped 0; count of bases not matched to a gene: 8. The germline V gene has CDR1 SGHRS and CDR2 YFSETQ. CDR3 DNA sequence: TGCGCCAGCCGAATAGCGGGAACGTACCAAGAGACCCAGTACTTC. Its translation: CASRIAGTYQETQYF.

This clonotype was detected a few times. The rearrangement links TRBV20-1 to TRBJ1-5; 8 bases fit TRBD1. The V segment lost 1 base and the J segment 0 bases; nucleotides outside the gene matches: 2. The germline CDR1 and CDR2 sequences are DFQATT and SNEGSKA (reference sequence). The CDR3 consists of 15 residues. The CDR3 nucleotides read TGCAGTGCTAGAGGACAGGGGAATAGCAATCAGCCCCAGCATTTT. Translated, it gives CSARGQGNSNQPQHF.

This clonotype has at least ten counts. The chain couples TRBV20-1 to TRBJ2-1; 15 positions match TRBD2. The J segment lost 8 bases and the V segment lost 5 bases, leaving 10 bases of the junction unmatched. The V gene's germline CDR1 is DFQATT and CDR2 SNEGSKA (reference sequence). CDR3 size: 16 residues. The CDR3 nucleotides are TGCAGTGCTCCCGGGACTAGCGGGGGGTATCTCTATGAGCAGTTCTTC. Its protein is CSAPGTSGGYLYEQFF.

This clonotype was seen only a few times. The rearrangement joins TRBV5-1 to TRBJ1-1; D not certain. CDR1 is SGHRS, CDR2 YFSETQ, per germline. This CDR3 contains 15 residues. V was cut by 2 bases and J by 1 base, with 12 bases left in between. The CDR3 here is CASSFQPYPNTEAFF. In DNA form, the CDR3 reads TGCGCCAGCAGCTTCCAGCCCTACCCGAACACTGAAGCTTTCTTT.

This clonotype came up a few times. CDR3 DNA: TGTGCCAGCAGTTACTCGACAGGTGGGATACAGCCCCAGCATTTT. This encodes CASSYSTGGIQPQHF. The chain joins TRBV6-2 or TRBV6-3 to TRBJ1-5, with a weak D call TRBD1 (6 bases). The CDR3 runs to 15 residues. Germline values: CDR1 MNHEY, CDR2 SVGEGT. V shed 0 bases and J shed 7 bases, with 13 bases lying between them.

Only a few counts were recorded for this clonotype. This rearrangement joins TRBV7-6 to TRBJ2-5, with 9 bases identical to TRBD2. This CDR3 is built from 12 residues. Germline-derived CDR1 and CDR2 are SGHVS and FNYEAQ. The junction had 2 bases not matched to a gene; V was cut back by 2 bases and J by 10 bases. The CDR3 loop is CASSLLAGLQYF. The DNA of the CDR3 is TGTGCCAGCAGCTTACTAGCGGGGCTCCAGTACTTC.

This clonotype was detected only a few times. The genes are TRBV6-1 and TRBJ2-7, with 8 positions matching TRBD1. The V and J ends lost 5 bases and 4 bases, in that order; junction bases with no gene match: 10. The CDR3 extends over 15 amino acids. Germline CDR1 is MNHNS and CDR2 is SASEGT. As DNA, the CDR3 is TGTGCCAGCAGTCCCCTACAGGGGGTCTATTACGAGCAGTACTTC. Translating gives CASSPLQGVYYEQYF.

This clonotype was detected only a few times. This chain joins TRBV6-2 or TRBV6-3 and TRBJ2-1; D may be TRBD2 (5 bases). The V and J ends lost 0 bases and 10 bases respectively, with 19 bases between them. This CDR3 spans 16 amino acids. CDR1 and CDR2 (germline): MNHEY, SVGEGT. The CDR3 loop is CASSYSLGDGNLEQFF. The DNA of the CDR3 is TGTGCCAGCAGTTACTCTCTCGGGGATGGGAACCTAGAGCAGTTCTTC.

This clonotype showed up many times. The chain has TRBV7-8 and TRBJ2-5; TRBD1 matches 9 bases. J lost 5 bases, V lost 3 bases, and 4 bases had no gene match. The CDR3 runs to 14 residues. The V gene's germline CDR1 is SGHVS and CDR2 FQNEAQ. CDR3 in DNA: TGTGCCAGCAGCTTCACAGGGGGCCAGGAGACCCAGTACTTC. Protein: CASSFTGGQETQYF.

This clonotype was counted only a few times. The V call is TRBV21-1, the J call TRBJ2-3; the D segment call TRBD1 is taken from the table without a DNA check. TRBV21-1 is termed a pseudogene. This CDR3 has 19 residues. CDR3 sequence reads: CASSKVWGTPEKSTDTQYF. The DNA of the CDR3 is TGTGCCAGCAGCAAAGTGTGGGGGACACCAGAAAAGAGCACAGATACGCAGTATTTT.

V and J are TRBV21-1 and TRBJ2-2. TRBV21-1 is recorded as a pseudogene. CDR3 length equals 15 residues. This chain's CDR3 is CASSKGGENTGELFF. The CDR3 DNA is TGTGCCAGCAGCAAAGGTGGAGAGAACACCGGGGAGCTGTTTTTT.